This passage covers 11 T cell receptor beta chains from one sample sequenced in a study of identical twins. TCRdb analysed the 5' RACE reads with MiXCR anew, one entry per CDR3 protein. Of 520,000 or so distinct CDR3 sequences listed, under 25% are singletons. The same sample was also studied in work on T cells expressing NK-cell markers.

The sequenced sample was CD4+ T cells sorted from blood. These receptors originate from a woman under 30 in good health.

This chain joins TRBV6-1 and TRBJ2-3, with D perhaps TRBD1 or TRBD2 (6 bases each). The CDR3 sequence is 16 residues long. Trimming cost V 6 bases and J 4 bases, with 20 bases left between them. CDR1 is MNHNS, CDR2 SASEGT, per germline. CDR3 nucleotides: TGTGCCAGCAGCTGCCCCGGCGGGACAACACCAGATACGCAGTATTTT. Its translation is CASSCPGGTTPDTQYF.

This clonotype was detected many times. CDR3 DNA: TGTGCCAGCAGCCAAGACCTAACCGGGACCAGGGGTTACACCATATATTTT. Translating it yields CASSQDLTGTRGYTIYF. The chain is built from TRBV4-2 and TRBJ1-3; tentative D call: TRBD1 (6 bases). The V end was cut by 0 bases, the J end by 8 bases, with 20 bases between. The CDR3 is made up of 17 amino acids. In germline, CDR1 is LGHNA, CDR2 YNFKEQ.

Only a few counts were recorded for this clonotype. J is TRBJ2-3 and V is TRBV10-3, with a possible D match to TRBD1 (6 bases). The CDR3 contains 13 residues. V lost 6 bases to trimming and J lost 2 bases, with 9 bases between them. Looked up from germline, CDR1 is ENHRY and CDR2 is SYGVKD. The CDR3 sequence: CAIRTGDTDTQYF. The CDR3 region has the DNA TGTGCCATCAGGACAGGAGACACAGATACGCAGTATTTT.

This sequence joins TRBV27 and TRBJ2-7; D tentatively fits TRBD1 or TRBD2 (5 bases each). V was cut by 8 bases and J by 3 bases, with 17 bases left in between. Per the germline V gene, CDR1 is MNHEY and CDR2 is SMNVEV (reference sequence). This CDR3 contains 14 residues. CDR3 bases: TGTGCCAGCTGCCCTTTGGGGGAATGCTACGAGCAGTACTTC. Residues: CASCPLGECYEQYF.

The J gene is TRBJ2-5, the V gene TRBV11-2; 8 nucleotides agree with TRBD1. The CDR3 loop spans 15 amino acids. With V trimmed by 5 bases and J by 2 bases, 7 bases remained unmatched. Per the germline V gene, CDR1 is SGHAT and CDR2 is FQNNGV. CDR3 protein: CASSPRTGRQETQYF. As DNA, the CDR3 is TGTGCCAGCAGCCCGCGGACAGGGCGACAAGAGACCCAGTACTTC.

This clonotype was found a few times. The rearrangement joins TRBV5-5 to TRBJ2-2; D gene ambiguous. Trimming removed 4 bases at V and 1 base at J, with 14 bases between. The CDR3 has 16 amino acids. Germline CDR1 is SGHKS and CDR2 is YYEKEE (reference sequence). CDR3 amino acids: CASSAAPLRNTGELFF. The CDR3 DNA reads as TGTGCCAGCAGCGCGGCTCCTCTTCGGAACACCGGGGAGCTGTTTTTT.

This clonotype was seen many times. The gene calls are TRBV7-2 and TRBJ2-4; D unclear. Looked up from germline, CDR1 is SGHTA and CDR2 is FQGNSA. The length of the CDR3 is 14 residues. Trimming took 1 base from V and 6 from J, leaving 10 bases between them. CDR3 coding DNA: TGTGCCAGCAGCTTAGAGGGCTCAGGAAACATTCAGTACTTC. This codes for CASSLEGSGNIQYF.

In its sample, this clonotype was seen a few times. The V gene is TRBV20-1, the J gene TRBJ2-7; no reliable D call. CDR1 and CDR2 (germline): DFQATT, SNEGSKA (reference sequence). This CDR3 has 14 residues. V gave up 0 bases and J gave up 4 bases, with 13 bases separating them. The CDR3 sequence: CSARDPLQVYEQYF. The CDR3 region has the DNA TGCAGTGCTAGAGATCCACTCCAGGTATACGAGCAGTACTTC.

The chain carries TRBV30 and TRBJ1-5; no reliable D call. The CDR3 contains 13 residues. With 2 bases removed from V and 9 bases from J, the gap between germline ends came to 14 bases. Germline CDR1 and CDR2: GTSNPN and SVGIG (reference sequence). CDR3 protein: CAWSLSTSSPQHF. CDR3 coding DNA: TGTGCCTGGAGTTTGAGCACATCCTCGCCCCAGCATTTT. Combining the CDR3 with reference TRBV30 and TRBJ1-5 gives the whole variable domain SQTIHQWPATLVQPVGSPLSLECTVEGTSNPNLYWYRQAAGRGLQLLFYSVGIGQISSEVPQNLSASRPQDRQFILSSKKLLLSDSGFYLCAWSLSTSSPQHFGDGTRLSIL.

This clonotype has a handful of counts. V gene TRBV7-2 combines with J gene TRBJ2-1; 12 bases are a match to TRBD1. CDR1 is SGHTA and CDR2 is FQGNSA in the germline V gene. V trimming: 5 bases; J trimming: 3 bases; junction bases outside the gene matches: 5. CDR3 length: 16 residues. CDR3 bases: TGTGCCAGCAGCCGCGGGACAGGGGGCAACTACAATGAGCAGTTCTTC. It translates to CASSRGTGGNYNEQFF.

The sample holds many counts of this clonotype. The V gene is TRBV20-1, the J gene TRBJ1-2; TRBD1 matches 11 bases. This CDR3 has 15 amino acids. Trimming cost V 6 bases and J 2 bases; bases outside gene matches: 8. CDR1 and CDR2 (germline): DFQATT, SNEGSKA (reference sequence). CDR3 sequence (DNA): TGCAGTGCCAAAGACCGGGACAGGGGGAACTATGGCTACACCTTC. Translated: CSAKDRDRGNYGYTF.